This T cell receptor beta chain was captured in a study of shared clonotypes between healthy human individuals. Overall study: Each donor's CD4 naive and CD4 memory cells filled three plates apiece, CD8 naive two, and CD8 memory one. Study-level findings and limits: A handful of donors shared approximately 5% of their naive CD4 clonotypes. All-four-donor shared clonotypes had higher generation probabilities than non-shared clonotypes did.

For every subset, genomic DNA was evenly distributed across several immunoSEQ plates. Sequencing was performed with immunoSEQ multiplex PCR; in TCRdb, only in-frame clones are kept and a portion is missing. The sample has approximately 740,000 clones, 74% seen once. Note on this clone: Its antigen is not identified.

V lost 6 bases and J 2 bases, leaving 18 bases between the germline ends. CDR3 length equals 16 residues. In germline, CDR1 is SGHRS, CDR2 YFSETQ. This receptor was obtained from a young woman in good health. The chain is built from TRBV5-1 and TRBJ2-1, with a possible D match to TRBD2 (7 bases). What was sequenced was memory CD4+ T cells sorted from blood. Subset described: CD45RA-negative fraction. In DNA, the CDR3 is TGCGCCAGCACCCGTACGGGGGGCGGCCCCTACAATGAGCAGTTCTTC. This encodes CASTRTGGGPYNEQFF.